What follows is one T cell receptor (beta chain) and its context. The CDR3 totals 15 residues. Germline CDR1 ENHRY, CDR2 SYGVKD. V lost 2 bases and J lost 2, with 10 bases in between. The repertoire was sequenced with immunoSEQ multiplex PCR; TCRdb's copy has only in-frame clones and lacks some. This sample yields roughly 72,000 clones, of which 80% to 85% are seen a single time; 2.1% belongs to the top ten. The sample originates from a study of T cell clones after liver transplantation. The sequence was obtained from a human patient who received a liver transplant. Some T cells may arise from the graft donor. The chain uses TRBV10-3 and TRBJ1-5; D is possibly TRBD1 (6 bases). Sequencing used CD4+ T cells from blood, obtained around 50 months after liver transplant. The CDR3, as DNA: TGTGCCATCAGTGAGACAGGGCAAGGCAATCAGCCCCAGCATTTT. It specifies CAISETGQGNQPQHF.